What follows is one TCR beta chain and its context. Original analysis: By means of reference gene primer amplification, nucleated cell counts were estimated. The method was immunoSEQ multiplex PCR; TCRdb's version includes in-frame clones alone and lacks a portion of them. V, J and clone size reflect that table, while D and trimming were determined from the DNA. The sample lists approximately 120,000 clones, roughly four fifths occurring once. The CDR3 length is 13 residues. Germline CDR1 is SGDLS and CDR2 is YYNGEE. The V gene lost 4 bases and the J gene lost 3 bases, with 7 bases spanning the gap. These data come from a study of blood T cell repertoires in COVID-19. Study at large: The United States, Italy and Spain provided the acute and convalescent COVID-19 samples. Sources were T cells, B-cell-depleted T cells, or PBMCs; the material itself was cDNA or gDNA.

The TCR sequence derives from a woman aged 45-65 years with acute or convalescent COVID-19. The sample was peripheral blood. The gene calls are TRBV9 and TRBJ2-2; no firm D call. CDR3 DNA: TGTGCCAGCAGCCCCCGGGACACCGGGGAGCTGTTTTTT. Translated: CASSPRDTGELFF.